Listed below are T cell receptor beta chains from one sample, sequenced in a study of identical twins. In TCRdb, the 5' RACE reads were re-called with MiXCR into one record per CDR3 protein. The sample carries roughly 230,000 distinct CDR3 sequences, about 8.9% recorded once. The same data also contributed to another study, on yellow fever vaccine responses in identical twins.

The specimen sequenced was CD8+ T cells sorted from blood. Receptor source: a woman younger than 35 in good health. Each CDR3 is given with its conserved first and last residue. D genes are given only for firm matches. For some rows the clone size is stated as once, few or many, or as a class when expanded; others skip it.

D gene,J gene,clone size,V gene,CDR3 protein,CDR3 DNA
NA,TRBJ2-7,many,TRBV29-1,CSVEPGGNSYEQYF,TGCAGCGTTGAACCCGGCGGTAACTCCTACGAGCAGTACTTC
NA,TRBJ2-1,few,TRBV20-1,CSARDVGGGLDEQFF,TGCAGTGCTAGAGATGTAGGGGGGGGCCTTGATGAGCAGTTCTTC
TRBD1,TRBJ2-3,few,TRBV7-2,CASSPDRGRVADTQYF,TGTGCCAGCAGCCCCGACAGGGGGCGCGTGGCAGATACGCAGTATTTT
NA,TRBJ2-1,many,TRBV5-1,CASSLSVEQYNEQFF,TGCGCCAGCAGCTTGTCGGTCGAACAATACAATGAGCAGTTCTTC
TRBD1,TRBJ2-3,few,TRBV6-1,CASQAGTVSTDTQYF,TGTGCCAGCCAAGCCGGGACAGTGAGCACAGATACGCAGTATTTT
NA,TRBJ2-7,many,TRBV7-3,CASSPSVESYEQYF,TGTGCCAGCAGCCCTTCTGTTGAAAGCTACGAGCAGTACTTC
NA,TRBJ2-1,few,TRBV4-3,CASSQGIPSSYNEQFF,TGCGCCAGCAGCCAAGGTATACCCAGCTCCTACAATGAGCAGTTCTTC
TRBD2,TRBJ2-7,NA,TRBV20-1,CSARGTSAMYEQYF,TGCAGTGCTAGAGGGACTAGTGCCATGTACGAGCAGTACTTC
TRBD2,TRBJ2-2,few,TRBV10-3,CAISEIASGNTGELFF,TGTGCCATCAGTGAGATAGCTAGCGGCAACACCGGGGAGCTGTTTTTT
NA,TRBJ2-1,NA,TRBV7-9,CASSLASWDEQFF,TGTGCCAGCAGCTTAGCTAGCTGGGATGAGCAGTTCTTC
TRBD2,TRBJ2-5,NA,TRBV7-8,CASSPLTSGESQETQYF,TGTGCCAGCAGCCCACTGACTAGCGGAGAAAGCCAAGAGACCCAGTACTTC
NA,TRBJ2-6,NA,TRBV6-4,CASSRDRSSGANVLTF,TGTGCCAGCAGCCGAGACAGGAGCTCTGGGGCCAACGTCCTGACTTTC
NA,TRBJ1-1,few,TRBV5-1,CASSLVDSTEAFF,TGCGCCAGCAGCTTGGTTGACAGCACTGAAGCTTTCTTT